This TCR beta chain is drawn from a study of blood T cell repertoires in COVID-19. Study in general: Samples taken during acute and convalescent COVID-19 were collected in the United States, Italy and Spain. From T cells, B-cell-depleted T cells, or PBMCs came the material, which was cDNA or gDNA.

This clone was counted between two and nine times. Per the original data handling: From reference gene primer amplification, estimates of nucleated cell counts were derived. Sequencing was performed with immunoSEQ multiplex PCR; in TCRdb, only in-frame clones are kept and a portion is missing. The V and J calls and clone size come from that table; D and trimming were worked out from the DNA. The data show about 220,000 clones, with about 85% seen just once and just under 20% held by the top ten. This CDR3 has 15 residues. Per the germline V gene, CDR1 is LGHNA and CDR2 is YNFKEQ. The V end was cut by 4 bases, the J end by 0 bases, with 13 bases between.

The clonotype originates from a young man with active or convalescent COVID-19. Sample: peripheral blood. V gene TRBV4-2 combines with J gene TRBJ2-7; D might be TRBD2 (5 bases). This chain's CDR3 is CASSLLAGDSYEQYF. CDR3 in DNA: TGTGCCAGCAGCCTTCTTGCGGGCGACTCCTACGAGCAGTACTTC.